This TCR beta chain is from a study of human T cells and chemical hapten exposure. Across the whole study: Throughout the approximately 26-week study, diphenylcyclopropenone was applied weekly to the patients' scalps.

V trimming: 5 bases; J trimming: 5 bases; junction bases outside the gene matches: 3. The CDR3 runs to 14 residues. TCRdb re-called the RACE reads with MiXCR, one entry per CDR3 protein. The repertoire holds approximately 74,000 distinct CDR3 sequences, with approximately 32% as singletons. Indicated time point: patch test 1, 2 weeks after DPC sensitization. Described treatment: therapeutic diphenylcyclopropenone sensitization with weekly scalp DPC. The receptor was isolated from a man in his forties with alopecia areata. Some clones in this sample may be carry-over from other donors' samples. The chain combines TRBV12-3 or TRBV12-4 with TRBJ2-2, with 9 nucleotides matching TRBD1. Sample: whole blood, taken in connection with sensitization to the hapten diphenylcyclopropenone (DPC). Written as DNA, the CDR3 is TGTGCCAGCAGTCTGGGACAGGGTACCGGGGAGCTGTTTTTT. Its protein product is CASSLGQGTGELFF.